The clone carrying this T cell receptor (beta chain) has just a few counts. Its antigen remains unidentified. This sample is drawn from a study of CD8 T cells in ankylosing spondylitis. General study findings and limits: Peripheral blood held disease-linked clones only at relatively low frequency, and these were CD8+. What seemed typical of ankylosing spondylitis blood was a TCR beta motif built from about 8 highly homologous variants.

TCRdb reprocessed the 5' RACE reads via MiXCR and lists one record per CDR3 protein. There are fewer than 500,000 distinct CDR3 sequences in the sample; 20% to 25% occur only once, and less than 20% lies in the top ten. The CDR3 contains 13 residues. V dropped 3 bases and J dropped 4 bases, with 8 bases sitting between them. CDR1 and CDR2 (germline): MNHEY, SMNVEV (reference sequence). V gene TRBV27 combines with J gene TRBJ2-3; tentatively, D is TRBD2 (6 bases). The TCR sequence derives from a male donor with ankylosing spondylitis. Sequencing input: blood, either unsorted or a sorted T cell fraction (not recorded which). The CDR3: CASSFRGSDTQYF. The CDR3 DNA reads as TGTGCCAGCAGTTTTCGGGGGTCAGATACGCAGTATTTT.